The clone carrying this T cell receptor beta chain came up many times. Construction of the TCR beta libraries employed iRepertoire HTBI primers in conjunction with Arm-PCR of CDR3 regions. Per the original methods: Across all samples, approximately 68 TRBV segments and more than 11 TRBJ segments were identified. TCRdb redid the calling of the multiplex PCR reads with MiXCR, one entry per CDR3 protein. TCRdb, not the authors, supplied the V and J calls. The sample lists over 450,000 distinct CDR3 sequences; 12% were seen once. CDR1 is DFQATT and CDR2 is SNEGSKA in the germline V gene (reference sequence). The V gene lost 1 base and the J gene lost 4 bases, with 6 bases spanning the gap. The CDR3 runs to 12 residues. The data belong to a study of regulatory T cells in long-lasting Graves disease. The time point was: newly diagnosed GD, antithyroid drugs for less than 3 months. PBMC RNA was the source of the TCR library.

These data also formed part of another study, on T cells in Graves' hyperthyroidism and ophthalmopathy. That study reports: Patients counted as stable if ophthalmopathy did not develop within 18 months. The study based diagnoses on clinical symptoms, serum thyroxine and TRAb, thyroid ultrasound and orbital computed tomography.

The receptor comes from a woman in her 30s with Graves disease. Sequenced here: peripheral blood mononuclear cells (PBMCs), sampled at new diagnosis, from a patient treated with antithyroid drugs. The rearrangement links TRBV20-1 to TRBJ2-3, with unresolved D. CDR3: CSARVAPDTQYF. In nucleotides, the CDR3 is TGCAGTGCTAGAGTTGCCCCAGATACGCAGTATTTT.